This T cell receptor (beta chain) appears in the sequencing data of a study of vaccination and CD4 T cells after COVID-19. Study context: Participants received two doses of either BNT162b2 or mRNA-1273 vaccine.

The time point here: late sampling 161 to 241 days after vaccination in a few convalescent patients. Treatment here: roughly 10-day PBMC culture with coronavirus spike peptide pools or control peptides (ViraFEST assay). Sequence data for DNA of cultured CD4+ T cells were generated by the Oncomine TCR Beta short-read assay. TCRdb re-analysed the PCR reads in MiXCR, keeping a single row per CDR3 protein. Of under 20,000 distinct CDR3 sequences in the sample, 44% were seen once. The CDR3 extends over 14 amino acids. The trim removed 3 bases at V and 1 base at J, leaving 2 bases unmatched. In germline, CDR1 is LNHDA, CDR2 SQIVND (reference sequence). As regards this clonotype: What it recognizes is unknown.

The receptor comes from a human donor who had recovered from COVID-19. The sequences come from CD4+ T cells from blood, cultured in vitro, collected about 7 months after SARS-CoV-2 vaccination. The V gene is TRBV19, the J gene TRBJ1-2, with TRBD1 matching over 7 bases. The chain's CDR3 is CASSMPGGNYGYTF. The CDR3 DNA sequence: TGTGCCAGTAGTATGCCAGGGGGTAACTATGGCTACACCTTC. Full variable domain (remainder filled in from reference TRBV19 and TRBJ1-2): DGGITQSPKYLFRKEGQNVTLSCEQNLNHDAMYWYRQDPGQGLRLIYYSQIVNDFQKGDIAEGYSVSREKKESFPLTVTSAQKNPTAFYLCASSMPGGNYGYTFGSGTRLTVV.